This entry lists 27 T cell receptor beta chains sequenced from one sample in a study of CD8+CD57+ T cells in acquired aplastic anemia. Patients selected for sequencing had displayed CD8+CD57+ cell expansion by flow cytometry. Genomic DNA provided the template from which TCR beta VDJ and CDR3 profiles were obtained. MiXCR, applied by TCRdb to the reads, yields one record per CDR3 protein. The sample has about 160,000 distinct CDR3 sequences, more than 45% seen once. Sequenced input: sorted CD4+, CD8+, or CD8+CD57+ T cells (not recorded which) from PBMCs. The receptor set was obtained from a human donor with aplastic anemia.

The chain carries TRBV7-8 and TRBJ1-2; the D is unclear. The ends were cut back, 6 bases at V and 7 bases at J, with 15 bases in the middle. Germline V gene sequence: CDR1 SGHVS, CDR2 FQNEAQ. There are 13 residues in the CDR3. CDR3 region: CASSLAQEGGYTF. The CDR3 DNA reads as TGTGCCAGCAGTTTGGCGCAGGAGGGTGGCTACACCTTC.

This clonotype was seen ten or more times. This chain uses TRBV9 with TRBJ2-3; D not certain. V lost 0 bases to trimming and J lost 3 bases, with 11 bases between them. CDR1 is SGDLS, CDR2 YYNGEE, per germline. The CDR3 loop spans 15 amino acids. DNA for the CDR3: TGTGCCAGCAGCGTAGATAGTAGGGTGACAGATACGCAGTATTTT. This codes for CASSVDSRVTDTQYF.

Concerning this clonotype itself: A read error is possible here, since a much larger clone lies one base away. Written as DNA, the CDR3 is TGTGCCAGCAGTTGGGGAGGGACAGCGACCTACGAGCAGTACTTC. Amino acids: CASSWGGTATYEQYF. The chain combines TRBV28 with TRBJ2-7; the D gene could be TRBD1 or TRBD2 (7 bases each). This CDR3 has 15 residues. Germline V gives CDR1 MDHEN, CDR2 SYDVKM. The V end was cut by 4 bases, the J end by 2 bases, with 15 bases between.

This clonotype was detected many times. This chain uses TRBV11-3 with TRBJ2-7, with D uncertain. The CDR3 is 13 amino acids. Trimming shortened V by 5 bases and J by 2 bases, and 10 bases separated the two germline ends. Germline CDR1 reads SGHNT; CDR2 reads YENEEA. The CDR3 coding sequence is TGTGCCAGCAGCCCGGCGTTTACCTACGAGCAGTACTTC. Translating it yields CASSPAFTYEQYF.

This clonotype was counted many times. The V gene is TRBV7-2, the J gene TRBJ2-1; 7 bases agree with TRBD1. V was pared by 6 bases and J by 9 bases, with 8 bases of the junction left unmatched. From germline, CDR1 is SGHTA and CDR2 FQGNSA. There are 13 residues in the CDR3. Written as DNA, the CDR3 is TGTGCCAGCAGTAGAGACAGGGTTGGTGAGCAGTTCTTC. Translated, it gives CASSRDRVGEQFF.

Here the CDR3 DNA reads TGTGCCAGCAGCCCCTTTCAGGGCCCCACCACTGAAGCTTTCTTT. As protein: CASSPFQGPTTEAFF. The rearrangement joins TRBV5-4 to TRBJ1-1; the D gene is possibly TRBD1 (5 bases). The CDR3 contains 15 residues. Germline V lookup: CDR1 SGHNT, CDR2 YYREEE (reference sequence). The V end was cut by 4 bases, the J end by 4 bases, with 17 bases between.

J is TRBJ2-1 and V is TRBV10-3; weak D call: TRBD1 (6 bases). The CDR3 sequence is 14 residues long. Trimming left V 6 bases short and J 7 bases short, with 16 bases between. The germline CDR1 and CDR2 sequences are ENHRY and SYGVKD. CDR3 sequence reads: CAISRDTVVNEQFF. CDR3 nucleotides: TGTGCCATCAGCAGGGACACAGTAGTGAATGAGCAGTTCTTC.

This clonotype has at least ten counts. The chain joins TRBV20-1 to TRBJ2-5; 11 bases are a match to TRBD2. The CDR3 has 17 residues. Germline CDR1 DFQATT, CDR2 SNEGSKA (reference sequence). V was pared by 1 base and J by 5 bases, with 12 bases of the junction left unmatched. The CDR3 coding sequence is TGCAGTGCTAGAGTGGGTCGGGTGTCTAGCGGGAGGGAGACCCAGTACTTC. Translation: CSARVGRVSSGRETQYF.

In this sample, this clonotype turned up many times. The J gene is TRBJ2-7, the V gene TRBV5-5; D is unresolved. CDR1 and CDR2 (germline): SGHKS, YYEKEE (reference sequence). V was clipped by 2 bases and J by 5 bases, with 14 bases between them. The CDR3 extends over 14 amino acids. The CDR3 DNA is TGTGCCAGCAGCTTAATGGGTTCTGGGAACGAGCAGTACTTC. Protein sequence: CASSLMGSGNEQYF.

The chain recombines TRBV6-1 with TRBJ2-6, with D uncertain. The CDR3 contains 14 residues. V lost 3 bases, J lost 1 base, and 4 bases lay in between. Germline lookup yields CDR1 MNHNS and CDR2 SASEGT. CDR3 sequence (DNA): TGTGCCAGCAGTGAGGTATCTGGGGCCAACGTCCTGACTTTC. Its translation: CASSEVSGANVLTF.

The J gene is TRBJ2-5, the V gene TRBV2; tentative D call: TRBD1 (6 bases). The V gene lost 9 bases and the J gene lost 3 bases, with 17 bases spanning the gap. Germline V gene lookup returns CDR1 SNHLY and CDR2 FYNNEI. There are 14 residues in the CDR3. The CDR3 DNA follows: TGTGCCAGTAGACAGGTGTGGGACGAAGAGACCCAGTACTTC. Its translation is CASRQVWDEETQYF.

The genes are TRBV7-2 and TRBJ2-3; D possibly corresponds to TRBD1 (6 bases). The CDR3 loop spans 14 amino acids. Trimming pared 7 bases from V and 12 bases from J, leaving 23 bases between. CDR1 is SGHTA and CDR2 is FQGNSA in the germline V gene. The CDR3 sequence is CASNSWQGTPNQYF. CDR3 coding DNA: TGTGCCAGCAACTCGTGGCAGGGGACGCCTAATCAGTATTTT.

J is TRBJ2-7 and V is TRBV25-1, with 8 bases matching TRBD1. Germline CDR1 reads MGHDK; CDR2 reads SYGVNS. The CDR3 spans 15 residues. V was pared by 4 bases and J by 4 bases, with 9 bases of the junction left unmatched. The CDR3 sequence is CASSGWTGLGYEQYF. The CDR3, as DNA: TGTGCCAGCAGTGGGTGGACAGGGCTGGGGTACGAGCAGTACTTC.

The chain recombines TRBV10-3 with TRBJ2-1; 9 bases line up with TRBD1. CDR1 is ENHRY and CDR2 is SYGVKD in the germline V gene. The CDR3 has 14 amino acids. The trim removed 11 bases at V and 3 bases at J, leaving 8 bases unmatched. DNA of the CDR3: TGTGCCTCGCGGACAGGGGACCACTACAATGAGCAGTTCTTC. It translates to CASRTGDHYNEQFF.

V usage is TRBV29-1 and J usage is TRBJ2-7; D remains ambiguous. There are 12 residues in the CDR3. Trimming removed 2 bases from V and 4 bases from J, with 9 bases in between. Germline loops: CDR1 SQVTM, CDR2 ANQGSEA. The CDR3 DNA reads as TGCAGCGTTGAAACAGCTCCGTACGAGCAGTACTTC. Its translation: CSVETAPYEQYF.

The chain uses TRBV10-3 and TRBJ2-2; 9 bases map to TRBD1. CDR1 and CDR2 from the germline V gene are ENHRY and SYGVKD. Unmatched junction bases numbered 5, after V lost 7 bases and J lost 2 bases. This CDR3 spans 15 amino acids. The DNA of the CDR3 is TGTGCCATCAAGGTGGGACAGGGCAACACCGGGGAGCTGTTTTTT. It translates to CAIKVGQGNTGELFF.

This clonotype was seen a handful of times. The CDR3 DNA follows: TGTGCCATCAGTGGCGACCGGAACACTGAAGCTTTCTTT. Translated, it gives CAISGDRNTEAFF. The V call is TRBV10-3, the J call TRBJ1-1; D call uncertain. The CDR3 covers 13 residues. Germline CDR1 reads ENHRY; CDR2 reads SYGVKD. The germline V and J ends were trimmed by 4 bases and 1 base, with 7 bases remaining between them.

Points on this clonotype: The conserved phenylalanine or tryptophan is not found at the CDR3 terminus, so this likely reflects a read error. The V call is TRBV5-1, the J call TRBJ2-2; 8 bases agree with TRBD1. Germline V lookup: CDR1 SGHRS, CDR2 YFSETQ. The CDR3 covers 15 residues. CDR3 sequence reads: CASSGTGGDTGELFS. CDR3 bases: TGTGCCAGCAGCGGTACAGGGGGTGATACCGGGGAGCTGTTTTCT.

This clonotype was picked up many times. The J gene is TRBJ2-1, the V gene TRBV5-5; D remains ambiguous. This CDR3 is 14 amino acids long. Germline V CDR1 and CDR2: SGHKS, YYEKEE (reference sequence). With 0 bases removed from V and 0 bases from J, the gap between germline ends came to 4 bases. In DNA form, the CDR3 reads TGTGCCAGCAGCTTGGTTAGCTCCTACAATGAGCAGTTCTTC. Translated: CASSLVSSYNEQFF.

This clonotype appeared a few times. This rearrangement joins TRBV20-1 to TRBJ2-7; 7 bases line up with TRBD1. The J segment lost 2 bases and the V segment lost 1 base, leaving 5 bases of the junction unmatched. Looked up from germline, CDR1 is DFQATT and CDR2 is SNEGSKA (reference sequence). The CDR3 has 14 amino acids. The CDR3: CSARGQGITYEQYF. In DNA, the CDR3 is TGCAGTGCTAGAGGACAGGGAATAACCTACGAGCAGTACTTC.

This clonotype came up many times. This rearrangement joins TRBV9 to TRBJ2-5; D unresolved. The CDR3 totals 12 residues. V was trimmed by 7 bases and J by 1 base, leaving 8 bases between them. Germline V CDR1 and CDR2: SGDLS, YYNGEE. The CDR3 loop is CASSTGQETQYF. The CDR3 coding sequence is TGTGCCAGCTCGACGGGCCAAGAGACCCAGTACTTC. Looking up the rest from reference TRBV9 and TRBJ2-5 gives the full variable domain: DSGVTQTPKHLITATGQRVTLRCSPRSGDLSVYWYQQSLDQGLQFLIQYYNGEERAKGNILERFSAQQFPDLHSELNLSSLELGDSALYFCASSTGQETQYFGPGTRLLVL.

This chain uses TRBV10-3 with TRBJ2-7, with unresolved D. With 0 bases removed from V and 6 bases from J, the gap between germline ends came to 3 bases. The CDR3 covers 11 residues. Germline V gene lookup returns CDR1 ENHRY and CDR2 SYGVKD. CDR3 protein: CAISESSEQYF. In nucleotides, the CDR3 is TGTGCCATCAGTGAGTCGAGCGAGCAGTACTTC.

A single count supports this clonotype. The genes are TRBV6-1 and TRBJ1-3; D is unresolved. Germline CDR1 MNHNS, CDR2 SASEGT. The CDR3 sequence is 14 residues long. Trimming took off 9 bases at V and 4 bases at J, with 16 bases between the two ends. The CDR3 sequence: CASGGFSGGNTIYF. The CDR3 coding sequence is TGTGCCAGTGGAGGTTTTTCTGGGGGAAACACCATATATTTT.

The V gene is TRBV7-3, the J gene TRBJ2-3; no clear D gene. V lost 5 bases and J lost 0, with 12 bases in between. The V gene's germline CDR1 is SGHTA and CDR2 FQGTGA. The length of the CDR3 is 15 residues. In DNA form, the CDR3 reads TGTGCCAGCAGCCCCGGATCGACAAGCACAGATACGCAGTATTTT. Translated: CASSPGSTSTDTQYF.

Many counts were recorded for this clonotype. J is TRBJ2-5 and V is TRBV10-3; a possible D gene is TRBD1 (6 bases). With 6 bases removed from V and 5 bases from J, the gap between germline ends came to 16 bases. This CDR3 has 14 amino acids. The germline gives CDR1 ENHRY, CDR2 SYGVKD. CDR3 bases: TGTGCCATCAGGATGGACTCCCAGGGGGAGACCCAGTACTTC. It encodes CAIRMDSQGETQYF.

Turning to this clonotype: A junction end diverges from the germline sequence, so it may reflect a read error. The chain recombines TRBV12-5 with TRBJ1-1; D ambiguous. CDR3 length equals 12 residues. Germline CDR1 reads LGHNT; CDR2 reads FRNRAP. The CDR3 nucleotides read TGTGCTAGTGGTTTTACCGACACTAGGTGGATCTTT. Amino acids: CASGFTDTRWIF.

A few counts support this clonotype. The chain joins TRBV19 to TRBJ1-4; TRBD1 agrees at 7 bases. Trimming cost V 6 bases and J 10 bases; bases outside gene matches: 17. The germline V gene encodes CDR1 LNHDA and CDR2 SQIVND (reference sequence). This CDR3 spans 16 amino acids. The CDR3 loop is CASSAPSGTARGKLFF. The CDR3 DNA is TGTGCCAGTAGCGCCCCCTCCGGGACAGCGAGAGGAAAACTGTTTTTT.